The next 32 T cell receptor beta chains were all read from a single sample in a study of T cell repertoires in cytomegalovirus infection. TCRdb processed the reads anew with MiXCR; each CDR3 protein has one entry. Of about 360,000 distinct CDR3 sequences listed, about a sixth are singletons. Sequencing input: PBMCs. These receptors all stem from a human donor in good health (CMV status not recorded). Some clones in this sample may be carry-over from other donors' samples.

This clonotype showed up just a few times. The rearrangement links TRBV6-2 or TRBV6-3 to TRBJ2-3, with TRBD2 identical over 8 bases. CDR1 and CDR2 (germline): MNHEY, SVGEGT. This CDR3 region has 15 residues. With V trimmed by 4 bases and J by 1 base, 4 bases remained unmatched. The CDR3 region has the DNA TGTGCCAGCAGTTCGACTAGCGAGGGCACAGATACGCAGTATTTT. This sequence encodes CASSSTSEGTDTQYF.

V and J are TRBV28 and TRBJ1-1, with TRBD1 matching over 8 bases. The V gene end was trimmed by 6 bases and the J gene end by 7 bases; junction bases not matched to a gene: 10. This CDR3 comprises 14 residues. Germline lookup yields CDR1 MDHEN and CDR2 SYDVKM. This CDR3 reads CASSRDRSGDEAFF. CDR3 sequence (DNA): TGTGCCAGCAGCCGGGACAGGTCGGGGGATGAAGCTTTCTTT.

This clonotype was observed many times. The rearrangement links TRBV7-2 to TRBJ1-1, with D possibly TRBD1 on 5 matching bases. There are 15 residues in the CDR3. The V end was cut by 5 bases, the J end by 1 base, with 14 bases between. Germline values: CDR1 SGHTA, CDR2 FQGNSA. CDR3 residues: CASSHGRGWNTEAFF. In DNA form, the CDR3 reads TGTGCCAGCAGCCATGGGAGGGGATGGAACACTGAAGCTTTCTTT.

In this sample, this clonotype turned up a few times. This chain joins TRBV6-6 and TRBJ2-5, with D possibly being TRBD2 (5 bases). The CDR3 has 14 residues. CDR1 is MNHNY, CDR2 SVGAGI, per germline (reference sequence). V was cut by 6 bases and J by 0 bases, with 11 bases left in between. CDR3 DNA: TGTGCCAGCAGCCCAGACTACCACCAAGAGACCCAGTACTTC. It encodes CASSPDYHQETQYF.

This clonotype was counted at least ten times. The chain employs TRBV7-2 and TRBJ2-7; TRBD2 aligns across 12 bases. V shed 1 base, J shed 0 bases, and the junction held 7 bases outside the gene matches. This CDR3 is 18 amino acids long. Germline V gene sequence: CDR1 SGHTA, CDR2 FQGNSA. The CDR3 loop reads CASSLVGLAGGYSYEQYF. As DNA, the CDR3 is TGTGCCAGCAGCTTAGTAGGTCTAGCGGGAGGGTACTCCTACGAGCAGTACTTC. Complete variable domain (other parts from reference TRBV7-2 and TRBJ2-7): GAGVSQSPSNKVTEKGKDVELRCDPISGHTALYWYRQSLGQGLEFLIYFQGNSAPDKSGLPSDRFSAERTGGSVSTLTIQRTQQEDSAVYLCASSLVGLAGGYSYEQYFGPGTRLTVT.

This clonotype was picked up many times. The final CDR3 position lacks the conserved phenylalanine or tryptophan, pointing to a likely read error. Because the CDR3's place on the DNA is in doubt, the DNA is left out and the CDR3 is given as listed by TCRdb. This chain joins TRBV7-6 and TRBJ2-1; no DNA check was done on the table's D call, TRBD2. Germline V gene sequence: CDR1 SGHVS, CDR2 FNYEAQ. With termini counted, the CDR3 has 11 amino acids. The CDR3 reads CASSLGFFRLA.

This chain connects TRBV10-3 to TRBJ1-1, with 10 nucleotides matching TRBD1. Trimming at V came to 6 bases and at J to 5 bases, leaving 6 bases not matched to a gene. Germline V gene lookup returns CDR1 ENHRY and CDR2 SYGVKD. There are 14 residues in the CDR3. CDR3 nucleotide sequence: TGTGCCATCAGCGGACAGGGGGGAGGTACTGAAGCTTTCTTT. As protein: CAISGQGGGTEAFF.

The gene calls are TRBV4-3 and TRBJ2-1; no clear D. CDR1 and CDR2 (germline): LGHNA, YSLEER. Trimming removed 3 bases at V and 0 bases at J, with 9 bases between. CDR3 length: 15 residues. CDR3 in amino acids: CASSQAVSSYNEQFF. The CDR3 region has the DNA TGCGCCAGCAGCCAGGCGGTTAGCTCCTACAATGAGCAGTTCTTC.

Notes on this clonotype: This may stem from a read error, because a much larger clone lies one nucleotide away. This sequence joins TRBV10-3 and TRBJ2-7, with 9 bases aligning to TRBD2. CDR3 size: 14 residues. Germline assignment: CDR1 ENHRY and CDR2 SYGVKD. The CDR3 DNA reads TGTGCCATCAGTGAGCCCGAGACTAGCGGCGCGCAGTCCTTC. Protein: CAISEPETSGAQSF.

This chain uses TRBV29-1 with TRBJ1-5; D is possibly TRBD1 (6 bases). V lost 0 bases and J lost 2, with 8 bases in between. Germline V gene sequence: CDR1 SQVTM, CDR2 ANQGSEA. The CDR3 is made up of 14 amino acids. Written as DNA, the CDR3 is TGCAGCGTTGAAGAATCAGGGGGCAATCAGCCCCAGCATTTT. Amino acid sequence: CSVEESGGNQPQHF.

CDR3 protein: CASRRSLVQETQYF. DNA of the CDR3: TGTGCCAGCAGAAGGTCGTTGGTCCAAGAGACCCAGTACTTC. The chain employs TRBV27 and TRBJ2-5; D is unclear. Germline-derived CDR1 and CDR2 are MNHEY and SMNVEV (reference sequence). Trimming took off 6 bases at V and 1 base at J, with 12 bases between the two ends. The CDR3 has 14 residues.

The chain uses TRBV5-1 and TRBJ1-2, with D maybe TRBD1 (5 bases). The germline V gene has CDR1 SGHRS and CDR2 YFSETQ. Trimming left V 6 bases short and J 0 bases short, with 15 bases between. CDR3 length: 15 amino acids. As DNA, the CDR3 is TGCGCCAGCACCGGGGCAGGAGGAACTAACTATGGCTACACCTTC. This gives the protein CASTGAGGTNYGYTF.

This clonotype was counted a single time. The chain has TRBV6-2 or TRBV6-3 and TRBJ2-2, with unresolved D. Per the germline V gene, CDR1 is MNHEY and CDR2 is SVGEGT. CDR3 length: 13 amino acids. V lost 2 bases, J lost 6 bases, and 7 bases lay in between. CDR3 nucleotide sequence: TGTGCCAGCAGTTACATTGGGGCCGGGGAGCTGTTTTTT. Translating it yields CASSYIGAGELFF.

The gene calls are TRBV28 and TRBJ2-4, with TRBD1 as a possible D gene (6 bases). Trimming stripped 6 bases from V and 6 bases from J, with 15 bases between. Germline V gene data show CDR1 as MDHEN and CDR2 as SYDVKM. This CDR3 is 14 amino acids long. For the CDR3, the DNA is TGTGCCAGCAGAGTGAGTGGACAGAGAAACATTCAGTACTTC. Translating gives CASRVSGQRNIQYF.

This clonotype was counted between two and nine times. J is TRBJ1-2 and V is TRBV7-2, with no clear D. Germline V gene lookup returns CDR1 SGHTA and CDR2 FQGNSA. This CDR3 region has 12 residues. The V and J ends lost 4 bases and 4 bases respectively, with 7 bases between them. The CDR3 DNA follows: TGTGCCAGCAGCTCCCAAAGCTATGGCTACACCTTC. Translation gives CASSSQSYGYTF.

This clonotype was detected ten times or more. The chain combines TRBV7-6 with TRBJ2-1; D may be TRBD1 or TRBD2 (6 bases each). From germline, CDR1 is SGHVS and CDR2 FNYEAQ. Trimming took off 5 bases at V and 9 bases at J, with 23 bases between the two ends. The CDR3 has 16 amino acids. The CDR3 nucleotides read TGTGCCAGCAGCCGCTCCCCCCTCGGGGGCCGAGGTGAGCAGTTCTTC. Translating it yields CASSRSPLGGRGEQFF.

The rearrangement links TRBV11-2 to TRBJ2-3; D is perhaps TRBD1 (5 bases). The CDR3 totals 15 residues. V was clipped by 2 bases and J by 6 bases, with 15 bases between them. Germline loops: CDR1 SGHAT, CDR2 FQNNGV. The CDR3 nucleotides are TGTGCCAGCAGCTTAATGGGGCTGACGAGGGATACGCAGTATTTT. The encoded protein is CASSLMGLTRDTQYF.

V is TRBV4-1 and J is TRBJ2-6, with D maybe TRBD1 (5 bases). V was cut by 8 bases and J by 0 bases, with 14 bases left in between. This CDR3 is built from 16 residues. Germline CDR1 and CDR2: MGHRA and YSYEKL. CDR3 in amino acids: CASRPKGLSGANVLTF. The CDR3 nucleotides are TGCGCCAGCCGCCCAAAGGGGCTCTCTGGGGCCAACGTCCTGACTTTC.

This clonotype has only a few counts. The chain combines TRBV30 with TRBJ2-1, with 9 bases matching TRBD1. Trimming at V came to 1 base and at J to 6 bases, leaving 7 bases not matched to a gene. CDR1 and CDR2 (germline): GTSNPN, SVGIG (reference sequence). The CDR3 sequence is 15 residues long. In DNA form, the CDR3 reads TGTGCCTGGAGTGCCGGGACAGGGCCCGGCAATGAGCAGTTCTTC. Its protein is CAWSAGTGPGNEQFF.

In its sample, this clonotype was seen many times. This chain joins TRBV12-3 or TRBV12-4 and TRBJ2-6, with a possible D match to TRBD1 (5 bases). There are 14 residues in the CDR3. The ends were cut back, 3 bases at V and 2 bases at J, with 5 bases in the middle. For the CDR3, the DNA is TGTGCCAGCAGTTTCAGGGCTGGGGCCAACGTCCTGACTTTC. This sequence encodes CASSFRAGANVLTF.

This chain joins TRBV20-1 and TRBJ2-7, with 15 bases identical to TRBD2. The V segment lost 3 bases and the J segment 6 bases; nucleotides outside the gene matches: 3. Germline assignment: CDR1 DFQATT and CDR2 SNEGSKA (reference sequence). This CDR3 spans 14 amino acids. The DNA of the CDR3 is TGCAGTGCTAGGAGGACTAGCGGGGGGGGCGAGCAGTACTTC. It translates to CSARRTSGGGEQYF.

This clonotype was seen many times. This chain joins TRBV7-2 and TRBJ2-5; 8 bases agree with TRBD2. The trim removed 3 bases at V and 3 bases at J, leaving 6 bases unmatched. Germline V CDR1 and CDR2: SGHTA, FQGNSA. The CDR3 has 15 residues. DNA for the CDR3: TGTGCCAGCAGCTTCTGGGGTAGCGGGGAAGAGACCCAGTACTTC. Its protein product is CASSFWGSGEETQYF.

CDR3 sequence: CSARPSNQPQHF. CDR3 DNA sequence: TGCAGTGCTAGACCGTCCAATCAGCCCCAGCATTTT. The V gene is TRBV20-1, the J gene TRBJ1-5, with D unclear. CDR1 is DFQATT, CDR2 SNEGSKA, per germline (reference sequence). V lost 2 bases and J lost 3, with 5 bases in between. The CDR3 totals 12 residues.

This clonotype was recorded many times. J is TRBJ1-3 and V is TRBV10-3; D not resolved. The CDR3 contains 16 residues. Germline CDR1 is ENHRY and CDR2 is SYGVKD. V was shortened by 6 bases and J by 3 bases, with 18 bases between the two germline ends. Here the CDR3 DNA reads TGTGCCATCAGCAACCAGGTGGGCCCGAATGGAAACACCATATATTTT. Translating it yields CAISNQVGPNGNTIYF.

This chain connects TRBV7-9 to TRBJ2-7; a possible D gene is TRBD2 (6 bases). Trimming took 4 bases from V and 2 from J, leaving 15 bases between them. The germline V gene encodes CDR1 SEHNR and CDR2 FQNEAQ (reference sequence). The CDR3 length is 15 residues. DNA of the CDR3: TGTGCCAGCAGCTCGTCAACCAGGACTACCTACGAGCAGTACTTC. It codes for CASSSSTRTTYEQYF. Together with reference TRBV7-9 and TRBJ2-7, the CDR3 gives the full variable domain: DTGVSQNPRHKITKRGQNVTFRCDPISEHNRLYWYRQTLGQGPEFLTYFQNEAQLEKSRLLSDRFSAERPKGSFSTLEIQRTEQGDSAMYLCASSSSTRTTYEQYFGPGTRLTVT.

This clonotype was observed once. The chain carries TRBV2 and TRBJ1-1; tentatively, D is TRBD1 (5 bases). Germline CDR1 and CDR2: SNHLY and FYNNEI. The CDR3 has 14 amino acids. With 7 bases removed from V and 6 bases from J, the gap between germline ends came to 18 bases. CDR3 bases: TGTGCCAGCATCCCGGACATTTACTTAGCTGAAGCTTTCTTT. It encodes CASIPDIYLAEAFF. The full variable domain, in which reference TRBV2 and TRBJ1-1 provide the parts outside the CDR3, is EPEVTQTPSHQVTQMGQEVILRCVPISNHLYFYWYRQILGQKVEFLVSFYNNEISEKSEIFDDQFSVERPDGSNFTLKIRSTKLEDSAMYFCASIPDIYLAEAFFGQGTRLTVV.

This clonotype was seen more than once but under ten times. The V gene is TRBV28, the J gene TRBJ2-1, with 8 bases matching TRBD1. The CDR3 contains 14 residues. The trim removed 3 bases at V and 8 bases at J, leaving 6 bases unmatched. Germline-derived CDR1 and CDR2 are MDHEN and SYDVKM. In nucleotides, the CDR3 is TGTGCCAGCAGTTTTACCCAGGGGGCCGATGAGCAGTTCTTC. It yields the protein CASSFTQGADEQFF.

Written as DNA, the CDR3 is TGTGCCAGCAGTAGACAACTCTCCTACAATGAGCAGTTCTTC. This gives the protein CASSRQLSYNEQFF. The rearrangement links TRBV2 to TRBJ2-1; D is unclear. CDR1 and CDR2 from the germline V gene are SNHLY and FYNNEI. Trimming shortened V by 5 bases and J by 0 bases, and 8 bases separated the two germline ends. This CDR3 is built from 14 residues.

This clonotype was detected only a few times. V and J are TRBV7-2 and TRBJ2-3; D is undetermined. V lost 6 bases, J lost 4 bases, and 14 bases lay in between. From germline, CDR1 is SGHTA and CDR2 FQGNSA. The CDR3 sequence is 14 residues long. Written as DNA, the CDR3 is TGTGCCAGCAGACCAAGTTTTGGGGCAGATACGCAGTATTTT. Translation gives CASRPSFGADTQYF. Together with reference TRBV7-2 and TRBJ2-3, the CDR3 gives the full variable domain: GAGVSQSPSNKVTEKGKDVELRCDPISGHTALYWYRQSLGQGLEFLIYFQGNSAPDKSGLPSDRFSAERTGGSVSTLTIQRTQQEDSAVYLCASRPSFGADTQYFGPGTRLTVL.

The V and J genes are TRBV12-3 or TRBV12-4 and TRBJ1-4; 10 bases line up with TRBD1. Unmatched junction bases numbered 1, after V lost 9 bases and J lost 0 bases. CDR3 length equals 14 residues. In DNA form, the CDR3 reads TGTGCCAGTGGACAGGGGGCAACTAATGAAAAACTGTTTTTT. Translated, it gives CASGQGATNEKLFF.

This clonotype was picked up many times. The chain links TRBV7-2 to TRBJ2-5; D might be TRBD1 or TRBD2, each matching 5 bases. The CDR3 is 17 amino acids. V lost 1 base and J lost 3, with 18 bases in between. Germline values: CDR1 SGHTA, CDR2 FQGNSA. CDR3 nucleotides: TGTGCCAGCAGCTTAGGTCTTGGGACCGGCCGGGAAGAGACCCAGTACTTC. As protein: CASSLGLGTGREETQYF.

This clonotype was recorded many times. This chain joins TRBV7-2 and TRBJ2-5; D not certain. Germline values: CDR1 SGHTA, CDR2 FQGNSA. The CDR3 is 15 amino acids. V dropped 1 base and J dropped 1 base, with 10 bases sitting between them. The CDR3: CASSLDRVGQETQYF. CDR3 DNA: TGTGCCAGCAGCTTAGATAGGGTGGGCCAAGAGACCCAGTACTTC.